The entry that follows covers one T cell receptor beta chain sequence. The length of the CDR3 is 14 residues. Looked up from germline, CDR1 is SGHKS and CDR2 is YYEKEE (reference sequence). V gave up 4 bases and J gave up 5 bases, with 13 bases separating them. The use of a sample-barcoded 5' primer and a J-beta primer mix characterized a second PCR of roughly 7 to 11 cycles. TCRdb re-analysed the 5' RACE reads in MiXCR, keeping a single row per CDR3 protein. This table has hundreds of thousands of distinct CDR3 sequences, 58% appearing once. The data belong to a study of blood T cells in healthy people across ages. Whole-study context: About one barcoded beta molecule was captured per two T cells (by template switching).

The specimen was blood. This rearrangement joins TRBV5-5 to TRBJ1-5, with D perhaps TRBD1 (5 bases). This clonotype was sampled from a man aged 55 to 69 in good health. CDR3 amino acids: CASSTNGADQPQHF. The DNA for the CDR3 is TGTGCCAGCAGCACTAACGGGGCCGATCAGCCCCAGCATTTT.